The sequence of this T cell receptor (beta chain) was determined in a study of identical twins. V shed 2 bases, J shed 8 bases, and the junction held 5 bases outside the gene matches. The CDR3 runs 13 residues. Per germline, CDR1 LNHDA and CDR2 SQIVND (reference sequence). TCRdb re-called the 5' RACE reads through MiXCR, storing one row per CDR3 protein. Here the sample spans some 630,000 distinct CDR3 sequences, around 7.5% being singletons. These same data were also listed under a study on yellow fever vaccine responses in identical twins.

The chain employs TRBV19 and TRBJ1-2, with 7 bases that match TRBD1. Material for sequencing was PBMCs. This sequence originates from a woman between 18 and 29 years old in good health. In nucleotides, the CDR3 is TGTGCCAGTAGTATAATTCTGGGACAGGGCTACACCTTC. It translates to CASSIILGQGYTF.